The next 28 T cell receptor beta chains were all read from a single sample in a study of metastatic and nonmetastatic thyroid tumors. TCRdb re-called the PCR reads through MiXCR. Here the sample spans approximately 19,000 clones, about a fifth being singletons. Before thyroid surgery, none of the patients had received any treatment. The sample taken for sequencing was blood. These receptors all come from a female donor with papillary thyroid cancer or a benign thyroid nodule (not recorded which). Some clones in this sample may be carry-over from other donors' samples.

A few counts support this clone. Germline and junction disagree at one end, which may indicate a read error. This chain uses TRBV6-1 with TRBJ1-4; D is perhaps TRBD1 (6 bases). CDR3 size: 14 residues. The germline gives CDR1 MNHNS, CDR2 SASEGT. The CDR3 DNA follows: TGTGCCAGCGGATTCGGGACAACTAATGAAAAACTGTTCTTT. Amino acids: CASGFGTTNEKLFF.

On this clone: The junction differs from germline at one of its ends, possibly a read error. This chain joins TRBV20-1 and TRBJ1-3; possibly TRBD1 for D (5 bases). This CDR3 is built from 13 residues. Germline V gene sequence: CDR1 DFQATT, CDR2 SNEGSKA (reference sequence). The CDR3 DNA reads TGCAGTGTCGGGACTCGCAGGGTAGACACCACATATTTT. This codes for CSVGTRRVDTTYF.

The chain couples TRBV20-1 to TRBJ2-5, with unresolved D. Germline values: CDR1 DFQATT, CDR2 SNEGSKA (reference sequence). V gave up 8 bases and J gave up 9 bases, with 16 bases separating them. This CDR3 is built from 11 residues. Here the CDR3 reads CSTRPPESQYF. The CDR3 bases are TGCAGTACTCGCCCACCTGAGTCCCAGTACTTC.

V gene TRBV20-1 combines with J gene TRBJ2-7; 7 bases agree with TRBD1. J was trimmed by 4 bases and V by 5 bases; bases with no gene match: 5. The CDR3 sequence is 12 residues long. Germline CDR1 reads DFQATT; CDR2 reads SNEGSKA (reference sequence). The CDR3 DNA reads as TGCAGTGCTGAGGGGGCTGAGTACGAGCAGTACTTC. The encoded protein is CSAEGAEYEQYF.

Of note for this clone: A much larger clone sits a single nucleotide away, making a read error possible. The CDR3 is CASRISQSYTWELFF. The CDR3 DNA reads TGTGCCAGCCGGATCAGTCAGTCGTACACCTGGGAGCTGTTTTTT. The gene calls are TRBV7-9 and TRBJ2-2; D remains ambiguous. Germline-derived CDR1 and CDR2 are SEHNR and FQNEAQ (reference sequence). The CDR3 is 15 amino acids. Combining the CDR3 with reference TRBV7-9 and TRBJ2-2 gives the whole variable domain DTGVSQNPRHKITKRGQNVTFRCDPISEHNRLYWYRQTLGQGPEFLTYFQNEAQLEKSRLLSDRFSAERPKGSFSTLEIQRTEQGDSAMYLCASRISQSYTWELFFGEGSRLTVL.

The table lists this clone with many counts. The gene calls are TRBV4-1 and TRBJ1-2; D might be TRBD1 (5 bases). Looked up from germline, CDR1 is MGHRA and CDR2 is YSYEKL. With 1 base removed from V and 2 bases from J, the gap between germline ends came to 14 bases. This CDR3 has 16 residues. This CDR3 reads CASSQVVRVLNYGYTF. The CDR3 DNA sequence: TGCGCCAGCAGCCAAGTCGTCAGGGTCCTAAACTATGGCTACACCTTC.

As for this clone: The junction does not match germline at one end; this may be a read error. V gene TRBV6-1 combines with J gene TRBJ2-1, with 7 bases fitting TRBD2. CDR3 size: 17 residues. The V gene's germline CDR1 is MNHNS and CDR2 SASEGT. Written as DNA, the CDR3 is TGTGCCAGCAGTGATTCGGGGGGACTACTTAAGGGCGATGAACAGTTCTTC. The encoded protein is CASSDSGGLLKGDEQFF.

There are many counts of this clone. This rearrangement joins TRBV7-6 to TRBJ2-3; D uncertain. CDR3 length: 15 amino acids. Trimming removed 5 bases at V and 1 base at J, with 13 bases between. CDR1 and CDR2 (germline): SGHVS, FNYEAQ. This CDR3 reads CASSPAEGGTDTQYF. CDR3 DNA sequence: TGTGCCAGCAGCCCCGCGGAAGGCGGCACAGATACGCAGTATTTT.

This clone was counted at least ten times. The chain combines TRBV2 with TRBJ1-4; tentative D call: TRBD1 (5 bases). Germline V gives CDR1 SNHLY, CDR2 FYNNEI. The V end lost 4 bases, the J end lost 8 bases, and 14 bases lay between the germline ends. The CDR3 length is 14 residues. CDR3 in DNA: TGTGCCAGCAGTGTACAGGCGATGGGGGAAAAACTGTTTTTT. Translation gives CASSVQAMGEKLFF.

Ten or more counts support this clone. The genes are TRBV3-1 and TRBJ1-1; TRBD1 aligns across 8 bases. V dropped 4 bases and J dropped 7; count of bases not matched to a gene: 11. This CDR3 has 15 residues. CDR1 and CDR2 from the germline V gene are LGHDT and YNNKEL (reference sequence). In DNA, the CDR3 is TGTGCCAGCAGCCCCGGACAGGGAGGGTATATTGAAGCTTTCTTT. It encodes CASSPGQGGYIEAFF.

This clone was observed a handful of times. The chain carries TRBV27 and TRBJ2-7; D possibly corresponds to TRBD1 (5 bases). CDR3 length: 14 amino acids. Germline assignment: CDR1 MNHEY and CDR2 SMNVEV (reference sequence). Trimming cost V 7 bases and J 4 bases, with 17 bases left between them. The CDR3 DNA follows: TGTGCCAGCATAACCACCAGACAGTGGTACGAGCAGTACTTC. Translation gives CASITTRQWYEQYF.

This clone was observed at least ten times. This chain links TRBV9 with TRBJ1-1, with D possibly being TRBD1 (5 bases). The CDR3 loop spans 14 amino acids. Germline-derived CDR1 and CDR2 are SGDLS and YYNGEE. Trimming removed 0 bases from V and 3 bases from J, with 9 bases in between. Written as DNA, the CDR3 is TGTGCCAGCAGCGTAGTCCCGGGGGACACTGAAGCTTTCTTT. Translated: CASSVVPGDTEAFF.

This clone appeared a few times. CDR3: CSARVGCGSSTEAFF. In DNA form, the CDR3 reads TGCAGTGCTAGGGTGGGGTGTGGGTCCTCCACTGAAGCTTTCTTT. The chain joins TRBV20-1 to TRBJ1-1; D is uncertain. V was clipped by 3 bases and J by 4 bases, with 18 bases between them. CDR3 size: 15 residues. Germline V gene data show CDR1 as DFQATT and CDR2 as SNEGSKA (reference sequence).

The count of this clone is one. This CDR3 fails to terminate in the conserved phenylalanine or tryptophan, so it likely reflects a read error. This sequence joins TRBV9 and TRBJ2-1; TRBD1 matches 8 bases. The junction had 21 bases not matched to a gene; V was cut back by 3 bases and J by 4 bases. This CDR3 region has 20 residues. CDR1 and CDR2 from the germline V gene are SGDLS and YYNGEE. The CDR3 coding sequence is TGTGCCAGCAGCGGGGGGCCCGGGACAGGACCTATTAGCGGATACAATGAGCAGTTCTTG. Its protein product is CASSGGPGTGPISGYNEQFL.

V and J are TRBV12-3 or TRBV12-4 and TRBJ2-7, with D possibly TRBD2 on 5 matching bases. The CDR3 loop spans 14 amino acids. The V end was cut by 8 bases, the J end by 2 bases, with 16 bases between. The CDR3 loop reads CASRPAVGPYEQYF. The CDR3 DNA sequence: TGTGCCAGCCGGCCAGCGGTGGGCCCCTACGAGCAGTACTTC.

The table lists this clone with many counts. The V gene is TRBV18, the J gene TRBJ1-3; D not certain. The CDR3 runs 15 residues. Germline V gene sequence: CDR1 KGHSH, CDR2 LQKENI. V lost 0 bases and J lost 0, with 6 bases in between. The CDR3 here is CASSPPAFSGNTIYF. CDR3 DNA: TGTGCCAGCTCACCACCAGCATTCTCTGGAAACACCATATATTTT.

J is TRBJ1-1 and V is TRBV24-1, with a possible D match to TRBD1 (5 bases). V lost 12 bases and J 7 bases, leaving 17 bases between the germline ends. This CDR3 has 12 residues. Germline CDR1 and CDR2: KGHDR and SFDVKD. For the CDR3, the DNA is TGTGCCTGCAGTGGATCAGGGAGTGAAGCTTTCTTT. Encoded protein: CACSGSGSEAFF.

In its sample, this clone was seen a few times. This may be a read error: a much more frequent sequence differs by one nucleotide. Additional DNA sequences in this sample encode the identical CDR3. The gene calls are TRBV5-6 and TRBJ2-3; the D is unclear. Trimming shortened V by 4 bases and J by 1 base, and 10 bases separated the two germline ends. Germline V lookup: CDR1 SGHDT, CDR2 YYEEEE. The CDR3 loop spans 14 amino acids. The CDR3, as DNA: TGTGCCAGCAGCGCACCTCCCGGCACAGATACGCAGTATTTT. Residues: CASSAPPGTDTQYF.

This clone was counted at least ten times. The chain combines TRBV19 with TRBJ1-2; 7 bases agree with TRBD1. The CDR3 loop spans 16 amino acids. CDR1 is LNHDA, CDR2 SQIVND, per germline (reference sequence). V lost 6 bases, J lost 4 bases, and 14 bases stayed unmatched. CDR3 sequence (DNA): TGTGCCAGTAGATCCCCGGGGACAGAAGCTTTCTATGGCTACACCTTC. It yields the protein CASRSPGTEAFYGYTF.

By sample fraction, this clone is medium-sized. This chain joins TRBV6-1 and TRBJ1-1; D not certain. CDR1 is MNHNS and CDR2 is SASEGT in the germline V gene. V was cut by 5 bases and J by 2 bases, with 9 bases left in between. This CDR3 is 13 amino acids long. The CDR3 loop is CASSFATNTEAFF. CDR3 nucleotide sequence: TGTGCCAGCAGTTTTGCAACTAACACTGAAGCTTTCTTT.

This chain joins TRBV27 and TRBJ1-2; TRBD1 might be the D (5 bases). Per germline, CDR1 MNHEY and CDR2 SMNVEV (reference sequence). The CDR3 loop spans 15 amino acids. The germline V and J ends were trimmed by 9 bases and 8 bases, with 25 bases remaining between them. The CDR3 region has the DNA TGTGCCAGTATGGGCGACAGCCTCCTGCGCGGCGGCTACACCTTC. Its translation is CASMGDSLLRGGYTF.

In its sample, this clone was seen many times. The J gene is TRBJ1-3, the V gene TRBV5-7; D remains unclear. TRBV5-7 is reported as an ORF; its role is uncertain. Trimming removed 2 bases at V and 8 bases at J, with 8 bases between. CDR3 size: 12 residues. The CDR3 DNA is TGTGCCAGCAGCTTTAAGGAGGACACCATATATTTT. Amino acids: CASSFKEDTIYF.

This clone came up many times. The chain carries TRBV11-3 and TRBJ1-5; D possibly corresponds to TRBD1 (6 bases). The V end lost 5 bases, the J end lost 7 bases, and 12 bases lay between the germline ends. Germline-derived CDR1 and CDR2 are SGHNT and YENEEA. The CDR3 length is 13 residues. CDR3 loop: CASSPGEGQPQHF. The CDR3 DNA reads TGTGCCAGCAGCCCAGGGGAGGGCCAGCCCCAGCATTTT.

This clone showed up many times. Given a much more abundant clone one base away, this may be a read error. The chain couples TRBV7-7 to TRBJ2-7, with D possibly matching TRBD1 (5 bases). CDR1 and CDR2 (germline): SSHAT, FNYEAQ (reference sequence). This CDR3 has 13 residues. The CDR3 DNA reads as TGTGCTAGCAGCCTCGAGTGGGGCCACGAGCAGCACTTC. It translates to CASSLEWGHEQHF. Full variable domain (missing parts from reference TRBV7-7 and TRBJ2-7): GAGVSQSPRYKVTKRGQDVTLRCDPISSHATLYWYQQALGQGPEFLTYFNYEAQPDKSGLPSDRFSAERPEGSISTLTIQRTEQRDSAMYRCASSLEWGHEQHFGPGTRLTVT.

This clone is judged medium-sized. This sequence joins TRBV6-1 and TRBJ1-3, with 7 nucleotides matching TRBD1. The ends lost 7 bases at V and 2 bases at J; junction bases unmatched: 5. The CDR3 contains 14 residues. CDR1 and CDR2 (germline): MNHNS, SASEGT. The CDR3 reads CASIAQGPGNTIYF. As DNA, the CDR3 is TGTGCCAGCATCGCACAGGGGCCTGGAAACACCATATATTTT.

The sample holds many counts of this clone. This sequence may be a read error, since a much larger clone differs from it by one base. Different DNA sequences within this sample yield the same CDR3. The chain uses TRBV27 and TRBJ1-6; TRBD1 might be the D (6 bases). The CDR3 is 16 amino acids. The germline CDR1 and CDR2 sequences are MNHEY and SMNVEV (reference sequence). CDR3 bases: TGTGCCAGCAGTTTTAGGGGGGGGAGATATAACTCACCCCTCCACTTT. This sequence encodes CASSFRGGRYNSPLHF.

This clone has a single count. The chain links TRBV7-2 to TRBJ1-1; 7 nucleotides match TRBD1. The J segment lost 2 bases and the V segment lost 0 bases, leaving 6 bases of the junction unmatched. Germline values: CDR1 SGHTA, CDR2 FQGNSA. The CDR3 runs 16 residues. CDR3 region: CASSLAYRTGNTEAFF. The CDR3 DNA reads TGTGCCAGCAGCTTAGCGTATAGGACAGGTAACACTGAAGCTTTCTTT.

At least ten counts were recorded for this clone. V usage is TRBV5-8 and J usage is TRBJ1-2; possible D gene TRBD1, 5 bases. With 1 base removed from V and 6 bases from J, the gap between germline ends came to 13 bases. Germline loops: CDR1 SGHTS, CDR2 YDEGEE. The CDR3 consists of 14 residues. The CDR3 coding sequence is TGTGCCAGCAGCTTGTATCGGGGAGGGGATGGCTACACCTTC. It yields the protein CASSLYRGGDGYTF.